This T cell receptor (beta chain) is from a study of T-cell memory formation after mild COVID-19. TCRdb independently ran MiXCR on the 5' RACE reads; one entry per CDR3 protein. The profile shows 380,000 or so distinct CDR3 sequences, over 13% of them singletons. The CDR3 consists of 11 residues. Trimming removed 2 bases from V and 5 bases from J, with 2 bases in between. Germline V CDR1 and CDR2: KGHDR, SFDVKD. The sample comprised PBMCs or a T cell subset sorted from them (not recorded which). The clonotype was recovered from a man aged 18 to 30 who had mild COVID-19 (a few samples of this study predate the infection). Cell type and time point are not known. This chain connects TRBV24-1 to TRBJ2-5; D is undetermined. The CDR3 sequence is CATSDSETQYF. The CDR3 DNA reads TGTGCCACCAGTGATTCTGAGACCCAGTACTTC.